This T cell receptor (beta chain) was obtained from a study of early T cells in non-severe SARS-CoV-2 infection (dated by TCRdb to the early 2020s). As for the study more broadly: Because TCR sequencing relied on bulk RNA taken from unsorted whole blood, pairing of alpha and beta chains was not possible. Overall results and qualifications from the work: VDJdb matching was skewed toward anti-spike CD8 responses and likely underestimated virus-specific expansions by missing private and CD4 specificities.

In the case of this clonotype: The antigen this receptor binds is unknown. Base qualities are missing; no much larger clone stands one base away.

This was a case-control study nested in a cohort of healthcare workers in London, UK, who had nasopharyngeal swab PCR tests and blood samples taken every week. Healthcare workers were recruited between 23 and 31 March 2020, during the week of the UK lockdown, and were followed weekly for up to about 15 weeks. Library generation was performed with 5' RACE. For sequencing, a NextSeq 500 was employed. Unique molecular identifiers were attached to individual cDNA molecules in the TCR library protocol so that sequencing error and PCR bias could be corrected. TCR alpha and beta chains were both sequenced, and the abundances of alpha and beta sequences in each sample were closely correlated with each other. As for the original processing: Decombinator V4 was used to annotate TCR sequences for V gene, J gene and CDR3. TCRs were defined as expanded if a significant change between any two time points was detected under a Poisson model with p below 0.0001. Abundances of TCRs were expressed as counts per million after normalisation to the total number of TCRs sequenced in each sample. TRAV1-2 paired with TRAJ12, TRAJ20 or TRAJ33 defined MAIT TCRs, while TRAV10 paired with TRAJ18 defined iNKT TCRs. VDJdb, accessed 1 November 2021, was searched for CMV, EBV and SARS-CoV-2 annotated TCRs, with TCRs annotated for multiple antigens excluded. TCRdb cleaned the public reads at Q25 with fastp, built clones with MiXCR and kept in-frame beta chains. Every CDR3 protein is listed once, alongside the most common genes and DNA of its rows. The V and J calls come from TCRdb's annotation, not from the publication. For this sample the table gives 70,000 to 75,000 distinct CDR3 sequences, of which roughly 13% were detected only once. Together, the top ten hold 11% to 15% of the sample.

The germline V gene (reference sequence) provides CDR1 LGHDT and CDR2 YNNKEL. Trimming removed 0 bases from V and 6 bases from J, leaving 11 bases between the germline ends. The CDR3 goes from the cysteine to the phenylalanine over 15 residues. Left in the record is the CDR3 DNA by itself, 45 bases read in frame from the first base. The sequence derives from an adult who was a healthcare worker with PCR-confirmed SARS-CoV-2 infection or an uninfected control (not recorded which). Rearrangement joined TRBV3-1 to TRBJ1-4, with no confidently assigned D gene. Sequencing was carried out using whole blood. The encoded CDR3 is CASSQETGDYEKLFF. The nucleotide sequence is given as TGTGCCAGCAGCCAAGAAACCGGGGATTATGAAAAACTGTTTTTT.